These T cell receptor beta chains were read from a single sample in a study of radiation and T cells in renal cell carcinoma. The table came from immunoSEQ multiplex PCR; TCRdb's copy has only in-frame clones and leaves some out. The sample has some 16,000 clones; roughly 50% are singletons. The sequences come from tumor tissue, collected from a patient whose treatment was nephrectomy without radiotherapy. All receptors derive from a man over 45 with renal cell carcinoma. Both conserved end residues are part of each CDR3. Fields, in order: J gene, clone size, D gene, V gene, CDR3 DNA, CDR3 protein. A D gene is named only where the DNA matches it firmly. Rows may omit the clone size; those that give it use once, few, many or a size class.

>TRBJ1-2|NA|NA|TRBV19
TGTGCCAGTAGTATAGCCCAGGGGTATGGCTACACCTTC
CASSIAQGYGYTF
>TRBJ2-7|NA|NA|TRBV7-9
TGTGCCAGCAGCTTAGGAAGCGGAGAGCAGTACTTC
CASSLGSGEQYF
>TRBJ1-3|once|TRBD1|TRBV9
TGTGCCAGCAGCACCGACAGGGGGCTTGGAAACACCATATATTTT
CASSTDRGLGNTIYF
>TRBJ1-2|NA|TRBD1|TRBV12-5
TGTGCTAGTGGCCCTCCCGACAGGGTAAGATATGGCTACACCTTC
CASGPPDRVRYGYTF
>TRBJ2-2|few|NA|TRBV7-9
TGTGCCAGCAGCTTAGAGTTGCTCAGGGGTAACGGGGAGCTGTTTTTT
CASSLELLRGNGELFF
>TRBJ2-2|NA|TRBD2|TRBV6-4
TGTGCCAGCAGCCGACTAGCGGGGAGCACCGGGGAGCTGTTTTTT
CASSRLAGSTGELFF
>TRBJ2-5|NA|NA|TRBV6-5
TGTGCCAGCAGCCTTAGACAAGGGCCAGAGACCCAGTACTTC
CASSLRQGPETQYF
>TRBJ1-2|NA|TRBD1|TRBV7-8
TGTGCCAGCAGCTTACCGGGTGGACAGGGGGCAAGTTACTATGGCTACACCTTC
CASSLPGGQGASYYGYTF
>TRBJ1-5|few|TRBD1|TRBV30
TGTGCCTGGGGCAGGGGGAATAATCAGCCCCAGCATTTT
CAWGRGNNQPQHF
>TRBJ2-3|NA|NA|TRBV15
TGTGCCACCAGCAGAGGGCTAGGAGGTGGGACAGATACGCAGTATTTT
CATSRGLGGGTDTQYF
>TRBJ2-2|few|NA|TRBV4-1
TGCGCCAGCAGCCAGATCCAGGGCGGGGAGCTGTTTTTT
CASSQIQGGELFF
>TRBJ1-5|NA|TRBD1|TRBV2
TGTGCCAGCAAAGGACAGGATAGCAATCAGCCCCAGCATTTT
CASKGQDSNQPQHF
>TRBJ2-7|once|NA|TRBV27
TGTGCCAGCAGTGCCGAACTAGCTTTCGAGCAGTACTTC
CASSAELAFEQYF
>TRBJ2-5|NA|TRBD2|TRBV19
TGTGCCAGTAGTATAGATCATCTAGCGGGAGGTAGGGAGACCCAGTACTTC
CASSIDHLAGGRETQYF
>TRBJ1-1|NA|NA|TRBV27
TGTGCCAGCAGGGTCGGATCGGGAACTGAAGCTTTCTTT
CASRVGSGTEAFF
>TRBJ1-2|NA|TRBD1|TRBV6-4
TGTGCCAGCACGCCGGGGACAGGGGGCGGCTATGGCTACACCTTC
CASTPGTGGGYGYTF
>TRBJ1-1|few|TRBD1|TRBV4-1
TGCGCCAGCAGCCAAGGTTCAGGGGGGAACACTGAAGCTTTCTTT
CASSQGSGGNTEAFF
>TRBJ1-4|few|NA|TRBV27
TGTGCCAGCAGTTACTGGTTGGACGAAAAACTGTTTTTT
CASSYWLDEKLFF
>TRBJ1-4|medium-sized|TRBD1|TRBV2
TGTGCCAGCAGCCGGGACAGGGTTAATGAAAAACTGTTTTTT
CASSRDRVNEKLFF
>TRBJ2-6|NA|NA|TRBV28
TGTGCCAGCAGTTTTCAACGGCAATCCGGGGCCAACGTCCTGACTTTC
CASSFQRQSGANVLTF
>TRBJ2-5|once|NA|TRBV15
TGTGCCACCAGCAGAGATTCGGGGGAGACCCAGTACTTC
CATSRDSGETQYF
>TRBJ1-5|medium-sized|TRBD1|TRBV28
TGTGCCAGCAGGGAGGGGGCTAGCAATCAGCCCCAGCATTTT
CASREGASNQPQHF
>TRBJ1-1|NA|NA|TRBV5-4
TGTGCCAGCAGCCCTGGACGGTTGAACACTGAAGCTTTCTTT
CASSPGRLNTEAFF
>TRBJ1-2|NA|TRBD1|TRBV5-8
TGTGCCAGCAGCTCTGGGACAGGGCGGAACTATGGCTACACCTTC
CASSSGTGRNYGYTF
>TRBJ1-1|NA|NA|TRBV27
TGTGCCAGCAGTTTTGACATTGGCACTGAAGCTTTCTTT
CASSFDIGTEAFF
>TRBJ2-2|NA|TRBD2|TRBV2
TGTGCCAGCAGTGCGACTAGCATGAACACCGGGGAGCTGTTTTTT
CASSATSMNTGELFF
>TRBJ2-1|NA|NA|TRBV6-5
TGTGCCAGCAGCCTTAGCGTTAGCTCCTACAATGAGCAGTTCTTC
CASSLSVSSYNEQFF
>TRBJ2-2|NA|TRBD1|TRBV11-2
TGTGCCAGCAGCTCTCAACAGGGGCCCCTCTTTTCCGGGGAGCTGTTTTTT
CASSSQQGPLFSGELFF
>TRBJ2-1|NA|TRBD2|TRBV9
TGTGCCAGCAGTGACAGACTAGCGGGAGGGGAGCAGTTCTTC
CASSDRLAGGEQFF